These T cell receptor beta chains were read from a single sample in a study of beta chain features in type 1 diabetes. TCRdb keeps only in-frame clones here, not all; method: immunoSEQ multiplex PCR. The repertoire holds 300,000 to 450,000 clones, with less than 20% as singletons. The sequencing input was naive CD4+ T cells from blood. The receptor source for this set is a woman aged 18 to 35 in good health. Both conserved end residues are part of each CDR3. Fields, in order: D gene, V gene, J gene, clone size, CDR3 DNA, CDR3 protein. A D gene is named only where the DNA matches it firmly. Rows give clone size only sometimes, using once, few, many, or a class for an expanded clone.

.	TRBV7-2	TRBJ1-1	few	TGTGCCAGCGGTGCAGGGATGAACACTGAAGCTTTCTTT	CASGAGMNTEAFF
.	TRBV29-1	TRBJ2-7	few	TGCAGCGTTTTAGGGGTCTCCTACGAGCAGTACTTC	CSVLGVSYEQYF
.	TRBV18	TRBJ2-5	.	TGTGCCAGCTCACCACGGTACGGAGCTCAAGAGACCCAGTACTTC	CASSPRYGAQETQYF
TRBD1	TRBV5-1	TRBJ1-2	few	TGCGCCAGCAGCTTGGCCCCGGACAGGCCCTATGGCTACACCTTC	CASSLAPDRPYGYTF
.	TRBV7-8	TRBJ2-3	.	TGTGCCAGCAGCTTGGGTAGCGCCACAGATACGCAGTATTTT	CASSLGSATDTQYF
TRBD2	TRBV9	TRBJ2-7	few	TGTGCCAGCAGCGCGAGAGGTTCCGGGGGAGGGACCTACGAGCAGTACTTC	CASSARGSGGGTYEQYF
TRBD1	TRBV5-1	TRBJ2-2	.	TGCGCCAGCGAGACGGGACAGGACACCGGGGAGCTGTTTTTT	CASETGQDTGELFF
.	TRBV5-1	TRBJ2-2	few	TGCGCCACCTACCCCGGACATACAGGGAACACCGGGGAGCTGTTTTTT	CATYPGHTGNTGELFF
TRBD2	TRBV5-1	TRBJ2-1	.	TGCGCCAGCAAAGGGACTAGCGGAAACAATGAGCAGTTCTTC	CASKGTSGNNEQFF
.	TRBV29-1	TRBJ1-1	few	TGCAGCGTTTCGGACTGGGCGGCGCGCACTGAAGCTTTCTTT	CSVSDWAARTEAFF
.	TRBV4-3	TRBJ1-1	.	TGCGCCAGCAGCCGGGAACAGGACACTGAAGCTTTCTTT	CASSREQDTEAFF
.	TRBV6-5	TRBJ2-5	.	TGTGCCAGCAGTTACTCAGGCGGCCAAGAGACCCAGTACTTC	CASSYSGGQETQYF
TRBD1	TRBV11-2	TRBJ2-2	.	TGTGCCAGCAGCTGGGACAGGGTAGGCACCGGGGAGCTGTTTTTT	CASSWDRVGTGELFF
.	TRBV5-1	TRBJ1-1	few	TGCGCCAGCAGCCGGGGGGGTACAGCGAACACTGAAGCTTTCTTT	CASSRGGTANTEAFF
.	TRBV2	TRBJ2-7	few	TGTGCCAGCCCGCCGGCGGGTTCCTCCTACGAGCAGTACTTC	CASPPAGSSYEQYF
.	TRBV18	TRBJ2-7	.	TGTGCCAGCTCACCAACTCTTGGGACATTCTACGAGCAGTACTTC	CASSPTLGTFYEQYF
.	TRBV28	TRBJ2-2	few	TGTGCCAGCTTAGGAAGGGGACAACTGAACACCGGGGAGCTGTTTTTT	CASLGRGQLNTGELFF
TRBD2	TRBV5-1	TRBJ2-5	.	TGCGCCAGCAGCTTGGATCCTCTACGGGACTACCTCCAAGAGACCCAGTACTTC	CASSLDPLRDYLQETQYF
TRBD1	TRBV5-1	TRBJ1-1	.	TGCGCCAGCAGCTTGACCGACAGGGCTGAAGCTTTCTTT	CASSLTDRAEAFF
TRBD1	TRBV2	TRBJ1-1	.	TGTGCCGGGGGGACAGAAATGAACACTGAAGCTTTCTTT	CAGGTEMNTEAFF
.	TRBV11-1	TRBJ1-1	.	TGTGCCAGCAGCTTCAGTAGCCAGGGGTTAACTGAAGCTTTCTTT	CASSFSSQGLTEAFF
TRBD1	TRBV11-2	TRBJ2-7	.	TGTGCCTCCATGGGACAGGGGGCTTCCTACGAGCAGTACTTC	CASMGQGASYEQYF
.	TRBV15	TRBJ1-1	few	TGTGCCACCAGCAGGCCTTCGGAAGGGGGCACTGAAGCTTTCTTT	CATSRPSEGGTEAFF
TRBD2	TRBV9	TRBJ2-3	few	TGTGCCAGCAGCGTAGCGGGAGGGCTAAGCACAGATACGCAGTATTTT	CASSVAGGLSTDTQYF
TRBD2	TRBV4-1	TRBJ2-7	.	TGCGCCAGCAGCCAAGTGGGGGGGAGCTCCTACGAGCAGTACTTC	CASSQVGGSSYEQYF
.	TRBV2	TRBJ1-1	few	TGTGCCAGCGGGGAGGAAATGAACACTGAAGCTTTCTTT	CASGEEMNTEAFF
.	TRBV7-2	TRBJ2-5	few	TGTGCCAGCAGTTATCTTACCGGAGAGACCCAGTACTTC	CASSYLTGETQYF
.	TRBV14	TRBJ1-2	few	TGTGCCAGCAGCCCTCAGGGGCTCGGGTCGGACTATGGCTACACCTTC	CASSPQGLGSDYGYTF
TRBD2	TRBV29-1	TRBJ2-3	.	TGCAGCGTGGAGCGGGGGAGCACAGATACGCAGTATTTT	CSVERGSTDTQYF
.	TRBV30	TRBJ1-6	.	TGTGCCTGGAAAGAGAGGAATTCACCCCTCCACTTT	CAWKERNSPLHF
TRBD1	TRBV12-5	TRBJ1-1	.	TGTGCTAGTGGTGTGGACAGGGGAACTGAAGCTTTCTTT	CASGVDRGTEAFF